The 21 T cell receptor beta chains in this list originate from one sample, sequenced in a study of T cells in Graves' hyperthyroidism and ophthalmopathy. RNA transcripts served as the template for amplifying TCR beta CDR3 regions. During a first-round RT-PCR of the TCR CDR3, the HTBI primer set was used. TCRdb reprocessed the multiplex PCR reads via MiXCR and lists one record per CDR3 protein. The sample yields roughly 180,000 distinct CDR3 sequences, over 15% seen once. Source material: blood. These receptors were collected from a woman in her forties or fifties with Graves' hyperthyroidism.

This clonotype was found many times. The genes are TRBV20-1 and TRBJ1-2, with D possibly being TRBD1 (6 bases). V dropped 1 base and J dropped 8 bases, with 20 bases sitting between them. The CDR3 loop spans 15 amino acids. In germline, CDR1 is DFQATT, CDR2 SNEGSKA (reference sequence). The CDR3 coding sequence is TGCAGTGCTAGAGCGAGTCGGGGGGCGCAGTGGGGCTACACCTTC. Its translation is CSARASRGAQWGYTF.

The chain recombines TRBV28 with TRBJ2-3; TRBD2 matches 7 bases. CDR3 length equals 14 residues. The germline V gene encodes CDR1 MDHEN and CDR2 SYDVKM. V lost 3 bases to trimming and J lost 4 bases; unmatched junction nucleotides: 4. CDR3 sequence (DNA): TGTGCCAGCAGTTTCCCCGGGAGGTCAGATACGCAGTATTTT. Its translation is CASSFPGRSDTQYF. The full variable domain, its missing parts supplied by reference TRBV28 and TRBJ2-3, is DVKVTQSSRYLVKRTGEKVFLECVQDMDHENMFWYRQDPGLGLRLIYFSYDVKMKEKGDIPEGYSVSREKKERFSLILESASTNQTSMYLCASSFPGRSDTQYFGPGTRLTVL.

This clonotype came up many times. This chain joins TRBV20-1 and TRBJ1-1, with a tentative D call TRBD1 (6 bases). Trimming took 0 bases from V and 0 from J, leaving 11 bases between them. Germline V CDR1 and CDR2: DFQATT, SNEGSKA (reference sequence). This CDR3 has 15 amino acids. The chain's CDR3 is CSAREPGHLNTEAFF. Written as DNA, the CDR3 is TGCAGTGCTAGAGAACCGGGACACTTGAACACTGAAGCTTTCTTT.

Ten or more counts support this clonotype. V and J are TRBV29-1 and TRBJ1-1, with 7 bases that match TRBD1. The germline V gene has CDR1 SQVTM and CDR2 ANQGSEA. V shed 5 bases, J shed 4 bases, and the junction held 4 bases outside the gene matches. The CDR3 loop spans 12 amino acids. CDR3: CSVRTGATEAFF. CDR3 in DNA: TGCAGCGTTCGAACAGGGGCCACTGAAGCTTTCTTT.

This clonotype has ten or more counts. The chain couples TRBV14 to TRBJ1-5, with 7 bases fitting TRBD1. V was clipped by 4 bases and J by 4 bases; unmatched bases: 7. The CDR3 is 15 residues long. CDR1 is SGHDN, CDR2 FVKESK, per germline. CDR3 amino acids: CASSRHGQENQPQHF. For the CDR3, the DNA is TGTGCCAGCAGCCGGCATGGACAGGAGAATCAGCCCCAGCATTTT.

This clonotype has a count of ten or more. V and J are TRBV5-8 and TRBJ1-1; D is perhaps TRBD1 (5 bases). V was pared by 1 base and J by 5 bases, with 18 bases between. The CDR3 length is 16 residues. CDR1 and CDR2 from the germline V gene are SGHTS and YDEGEE. The CDR3 DNA follows: TGTGCCAGCAGCTTGAGTGCAGGGCGGCCGAGAACTGAAGCTTTCTTT. Amino acid sequence: CASSLSAGRPRTEAFF.

This clonotype was observed many times. The rearrangement links TRBV6-1 to TRBJ1-2; D perhaps matches TRBD1 (6 bases). CDR3 length equals 15 residues. Trimming removed 4 bases from V and 7 bases from J, with 19 bases in between. Germline CDR1 MNHNS, CDR2 SASEGT. The CDR3 reads CASSGDITTRLGYTF. CDR3 coding DNA: TGTGCCAGCAGTGGGGACATAACCACTCGGCTTGGCTACACCTTC.

This sequence joins TRBV9 and TRBJ2-7; the D gene is possibly TRBD2 (6 bases). The CDR3 covers 14 residues. V was trimmed by 0 bases and J by 5 bases, leaving 12 bases between them. CDR1 and CDR2 from the germline V gene are SGDLS and YYNGEE. The CDR3: CASSVVSGGNEQYF. CDR3 nucleotide sequence: TGTGCCAGCAGCGTAGTGAGTGGGGGGAACGAGCAGTACTTC. Together with reference TRBV9 and TRBJ2-7, the CDR3 gives the full variable domain: DSGVTQTPKHLITATGQRVTLRCSPRSGDLSVYWYQQSLDQGLQFLIQYYNGEERAKGNILERFSAQQFPDLHSELNLSSLELGDSALYFCASSVVSGGNEQYFGPGTRLTVT.

This clonotype has ten or more counts. The chain combines TRBV19 with TRBJ1-1; a weak D match, TRBD1 (6 bases). V lost 1 base, J lost 1 base, and 7 bases lay in between. The germline V gene encodes CDR1 LNHDA and CDR2 SQIVND (reference sequence). The CDR3 length is 14 residues. The CDR3 bases are TGTGCCAGTAGTATAGGGGGACAGAACACTGAAGCTTTCTTT. Its protein is CASSIGGQNTEAFF.

Ten or more counts support this clonotype. This chain joins TRBV9 and TRBJ2-1; the match to TRBD1 covers 7 bases. This CDR3 has 13 residues. J gave up 10 bases and V 1 base, and 5 bases lay outside the gene matches. Germline CDR1 SGDLS, CDR2 YYNGEE. Here the CDR3 reads CASSVRTGIEQFF. CDR3 DNA: TGTGCCAGCAGCGTAAGGACAGGTATCGAGCAGTTCTTC.

This clonotype was counted only a few times. V usage is TRBV15 and J usage is TRBJ2-3, with D tentatively TRBD1 or TRBD2 (6 bases each). CDR3 length: 15 residues. The V and J ends lost 2 bases and 3 bases respectively, with 12 bases between them. The V gene's germline CDR1 is LNHNV and CDR2 YYDKDF (reference sequence). For the CDR3, the DNA is TGTGCCACCAGCAGACTCGGGGGCCGGACAGATACGCAGTATTTT. This sequence encodes CATSRLGGRTDTQYF.

The sample holds many counts of this clonotype. The chain uses TRBV13 and TRBJ2-1; TRBD1 matches 10 bases. Germline V lookup: CDR1 PRHDT, CDR2 FYEKMQ (reference sequence). V shed 1 base and J 6 bases; nucleotides not matched to a gene: 9. The CDR3 covers 17 residues. CDR3 nucleotide sequence: TGTGCCAGCAGCTTAGCCAACGGGACAGGGGCTGGCAATGAGCAGTTCTTC. It codes for CASSLANGTGAGNEQFF.

This clonotype was seen at least ten times. This sequence joins TRBV24-1 and TRBJ2-1, with TRBD1 as a possible D gene (5 bases). Germline CDR1 reads KGHDR; CDR2 reads SFDVKD. The CDR3 runs 16 residues. Trimming left V 3 bases short and J 0 bases short, with 11 bases between. The CDR3 DNA follows: TGTGCCACCAGTGATCCCCAGGGCAACTCCTACAATGAGCAGTTCTTC. Its protein is CATSDPQGNSYNEQFF.

This clonotype was detected only once. The junction departs from germline at one end; a sequencing error may be responsible. The chain couples TRBV28 to TRBJ2-3; 15 bases are shared with TRBD2. The CDR3 spans 18 residues. Germline V lookup: CDR1 MDHEN, CDR2 SYDVKM. DNA for the CDR3: TGTGTCAGCAGTATCGGACTAGCGGGGGGGCTTTGGGCAGATACGCAGTATTTC. It encodes CVSSIGLAGGLWADTQYF.

The chain couples TRBV5-1 to TRBJ2-3; the match to TRBD2 covers 9 bases. CDR1 is SGHRS and CDR2 is YFSETQ in the germline V gene. Unmatched junction bases numbered 4, after V lost 0 bases and J lost 2 bases. The CDR3 totals 16 residues. The CDR3 DNA follows: TGCGCCAGCAGCTTGGCCGCGGGGGGGCCCACAGATACGCAGTATTTT. It translates to CASSLAAGGPTDTQYF.

This clonotype was counted ten times or more. This chain connects TRBV7-2 to TRBJ2-7, with 9 bases matching TRBD2. Unmatched junction bases numbered 4, after V lost 0 bases and J lost 1 base. The CDR3 length is 16 residues. CDR1 is SGHTA, CDR2 FQGNSA, per germline. CDR3 bases: TGTGCCAGCAGCTTAGCTTTAGCGGGGGTATCCTACGAGCAGTACTTC. Translated, it gives CASSLALAGVSYEQYF.

This clonotype has a count of ten or more. The rearrangement joins TRBV7-2 to TRBJ2-2, with a tentative D call TRBD2 (6 bases). V lost 2 bases and J 0 bases, leaving 16 bases between the germline ends. CDR3 length: 18 residues. Per the germline V gene, CDR1 is SGHTA and CDR2 is FQGNSA. The DNA for the CDR3 is TGTGCCAGCAGCTTAAAGGTGGGGCGGGGACCGAACACCGGGGAGCTGTTTTTT. This sequence encodes CASSLKVGRGPNTGELFF. Full variable domain (outside the CDR3, taken from reference TRBV7-2 and TRBJ2-2): GAGVSQSPSNKVTEKGKDVELRCDPISGHTALYWYRQSLGQGLEFLIYFQGNSAPDKSGLPSDRFSAERTGGSVSTLTIQRTQQEDSAVYLCASSLKVGRGPNTGELFFGEGSRLTVL.

About this clonotype itself: This may be a read error, as it is one base from a much larger clone. The V and J genes are TRBV14 and TRBJ2-2; a possible D gene is TRBD2 (6 bases). The CDR3 runs 14 residues. Germline V gene lookup returns CDR1 SGHDN and CDR2 FVKESK. The CDR3 protein is CASSQFRYTGGLFF. CDR3 sequence (DNA): TGTGCCAGCAGCCAATTTAGGTACACCGGGGGGCTGTTTTTT. The complete variable domain, with remaining parts taken from reference TRBV14 and TRBJ2-2, reads EAGVTQFPSHSVIEKGQTVTLRCDPISGHDNLYWYRRVMGKEIKFLLHFVKESKQDESGMPNNRFLAERTGGTYSTLKVQPAELEDSGVYFCASSQFRYTGGLFFGEGSRLTVL.

On this clonotype itself: A read error may be the cause here, since a much bigger clone is one base away. The rearrangement uses TRBV2 and TRBJ1-6; a possible D gene is TRBD1 (5 bases). The germline V gene has CDR1 SNHLY and CDR2 FYNNEI. The CDR3 runs 13 residues. The CDR3 DNA sequence: TGTGCCAGCAGGGGGGAGATTAATTCACCCATCCACTTT. It encodes CASRGEINSPIHF.

This clonotype has just one count. The DNA of the CDR3 is TGTGCCAGCAGTCCAAAACAGGGACCCTACGAGCAGTACTTC. It translates to CASSPKQGPYEQYF. The V and J genes are TRBV7-9 and TRBJ2-7, with a possible D match to TRBD1 (6 bases). The V gene lost 6 bases and the J gene lost 2 bases, with 14 bases spanning the gap. Germline V CDR1 and CDR2: SEHNR, FQNEAQ (reference sequence). The CDR3 has 14 amino acids.

This clonotype was found many times. V gene TRBV28 combines with J gene TRBJ2-5, with TRBD2 matching over 7 bases. The CDR3 spans 14 residues. The V segment lost 6 bases and the J segment 11 bases; nucleotides outside the gene matches: 15. Germline V gives CDR1 MDHEN, CDR2 SYDVKM. The DNA for the CDR3 is TGTGCCAGCAGCCTGGGGAGGGGCCGGATAGGACAGTACTTC. Its translation: CASSLGRGRIGQYF.